A single sample gave rise to the 8 T cell receptor beta chains below, sequenced in a study of vaccination and CD4 T cells after COVID-19. No cognate antigen is known for these TCRs. Cultured CD4+ T cell DNA underwent sequencing with the Oncomine TCR Beta short-read assay. Using its own MiXCR run on the PCR reads, TCRdb lists one record per CDR3 protein. The sample carries thousands of distinct CDR3 sequences, approximately 55% recorded once. Regarding treatment: roughly nine-day PBMC culture with coronavirus spike peptide pools or control peptides (ViraFEST assay). The material sequenced was CD4+ T cells from blood, cultured in vitro. All receptors come from a human donor who had recovered from COVID-19.

This clonotype was detected only once. The rearrangement links TRBV11-3 to TRBJ1-2; TRBD1 is a possible D gene (5 bases). The V and J ends lost 5 bases and 3 bases respectively, with 7 bases between them. The V gene's germline CDR1 is SGHNT and CDR2 YENEEA. The CDR3 is made up of 12 amino acids. The DNA of the CDR3 is TGTGCCAGCAGCCCGGGGGACTATGGCTACACCTTC. Protein product: CASSPGDYGYTF.

Note on this clonotype: One junction end does not reproduce the germline sequence, and a read error may be involved. V gene TRBV12-3 or TRBV12-4 combines with J gene TRBJ1-1; D ambiguous. The CDR3 totals 14 residues. For the CDR3, the DNA is TGTGCCAGCAGCCCCTTATCTGGGAACTCTGAAGCTTTCTTT. Amino acid sequence: CASSPLSGNSEAFF.

This clonotype showed up just a few times. The chain joins TRBV6-1 to TRBJ1-2, with 7 bases lining up with TRBD1. The CDR3 is 15 residues long. V lost 3 bases and J lost 4; bases outside the gene matches: 8. CDR1 is MNHNS, CDR2 SASEGT, per germline. Here the CDR3 reads CASSDIYRGGYGYTF. The CDR3 DNA follows: TGTGCCAGCAGTGACATCTACAGGGGCGGCTATGGCTACACCTTC.

This clonotype was found a few times. The chain joins TRBV6-2 or TRBV6-3 to TRBJ2-2, with TRBD2 matching 7 bases. Trimming at V came to 4 bases and at J to 3 bases, leaving 5 bases not matched to a gene. Germline loops: CDR1 MNHEY, CDR2 SVGEGT. The CDR3 runs to 15 residues. CDR3 nucleotides: TGTGCCAGCAGTTGGGAGGGAGGTGACACCGGGGAGCTGTTTTTT. Encoded protein: CASSWEGGDTGELFF.

V gene TRBV20-1 combines with J gene TRBJ2-6; 7 bases fit TRBD1. The CDR3 runs to 16 residues. The junction had 6 bases not matched to a gene; V was cut back by 2 bases and J by 2 bases. Germline V gene sequence: CDR1 DFQATT, CDR2 SNEGSKA (reference sequence). The CDR3 DNA reads TGCAGTGCTAGACATATTCAGGGGGCTGGGGCCAACGTCCTGACTTTC. The encoded protein is CSARHIQGAGANVLTF.

This rearrangement joins TRBV30 to TRBJ1-1, with D perhaps TRBD1 (6 bases). Germline loops: CDR1 GTSNPN, CDR2 SVGIG (reference sequence). CDR3 size: 14 residues. The V gene lost 2 bases and the J gene lost 2 bases, with 12 bases spanning the gap. Here the CDR3 reads CAWSSSQGNTEAFF. As DNA, the CDR3 is TGTGCCTGGAGTTCGTCACAGGGAAACACTGAAGCTTTCTTT.

This clonotype has just a few counts. The chain carries TRBV6-2 or TRBV6-3 and TRBJ2-7, with 7 nucleotides matching TRBD1. Trimming took 7 bases from V and 1 from J; bases not matched to a gene: 7. The CDR3 spans 14 residues. Germline CDR1 MNHEY, CDR2 SVGEGT. The CDR3 reads CASTPRTGSYEQYF. In nucleotides, the CDR3 is TGTGCCAGCACCCCCAGGACAGGATCCTACGAGCAGTACTTC.

This clonotype was detected only once. The chain has TRBV5-1 and TRBJ2-1; 8 nucleotides agree with TRBD2. In germline, CDR1 is SGHRS, CDR2 YFSETQ. The V and J ends lost 0 bases and 6 bases, in that order; junction bases with no gene match: 8. The CDR3 is made up of 16 amino acids. The CDR3 loop reads CASSLVSAGGVNEQFF. CDR3 nucleotides: TGCGCCAGCAGCTTGGTATCTGCGGGGGGCGTCAATGAGCAGTTCTTC. Complete variable domain (other parts from reference TRBV5-1 and TRBJ2-1): KAGVTQTPRYLIKTRGQQVTLSCSPISGHRSVSWYQQTPGQGLQFLFEYFSETQRNKGNFPGRFSGRQFSNSRSEMNVSTLELGDSALYLCASSLVSAGGVNEQFFGPGTRLTVL.